These 22 T cell receptor beta chains originate from one sample sequenced in a study of T cells in tumors after PD-1 blockade. Libraries were prepared by immunoSEQ multiplex PCR; TCRdb keeps only in-frame clonotypes and omits some of them. The table records some 60,000 clones, roughly 78% of them present only once. Sequencing was performed on PBMCs, taken before anti-PD-1 treatment. The receptors derive from a human donor with basal cell carcinoma.

The chain recombines TRBV5-6 with TRBJ2-4; D is undetermined. This CDR3 is built from 14 residues. The V gene's germline CDR1 is SGHDT and CDR2 YYEEEE. The V and J ends lost 2 bases and 0 bases respectively, with 6 bases between them. The CDR3 here is CASSLWGAKNIQYF. The CDR3 DNA is TGTGCCAGCAGCTTATGGGGAGCCAAAAACATTCAGTACTTC. The full variable domain, its missing parts supplied by reference TRBV5-6 and TRBJ2-4, is DAGVTQSPTHLIKTRGQQVTLRCSPKSGHDTVSWYQQALGQGPQFIFQYYEEEERQRGNFPDRFSGHQFPNYSSELNVNALLLGDSALYLCASSLWGAKNIQYFGAGTRLSVL.

The CDR3 coding sequence is TGTGCCAGCAGCTTACAGGGGTACAATGAGCAGTTCTTC. Translated, it gives CASSLQGYNEQFF. The genes are TRBV7-8 and TRBJ2-1, with D tentatively TRBD1 (6 bases). Per the germline V gene, CDR1 is SGHVS and CDR2 is FQNEAQ. Trimming shortened V by 2 bases and J by 4 bases, and 6 bases separated the two germline ends. The CDR3 consists of 13 residues.

This clone was observed a few times. The chain is built from TRBV19 and TRBJ1-5; D gene ambiguous. V gave up 7 bases and J gave up 5 bases, with 12 bases separating them. The CDR3 extends over 13 amino acids. CDR1 LNHDA and CDR2 SQIVND come from the germline V gene (reference sequence). The CDR3 loop reads CASKDTLYQPQHF. The CDR3 DNA sequence: TGTGCCAGTAAAGACACGCTATATCAGCCCCAGCATTTT.

The chain uses TRBV6-5 and TRBJ1-5; D remains unclear. CDR3 size: 14 residues. V lost 3 bases to trimming and J lost 4 bases, with 10 bases between them. From germline, CDR1 is MNHEY and CDR2 SVGAGI. The CDR3 loop reads CASSYSLGNQPQHF. The DNA of the CDR3 is TGTGCCAGCAGTTATTCTCTAGGAAATCAGCCCCAGCATTTT.

This clone was detected only once. The V gene is TRBV6-5, the J gene TRBJ1-2; 10 nucleotides align to TRBD1. The junction had 7 bases not matched to a gene; V was cut back by 7 bases and J by 8 bases. The V gene's germline CDR1 is MNHEY and CDR2 SVGAGI. CDR3 size: 13 residues. The CDR3 region is CASNAGTGEGYTF. In DNA, the CDR3 is TGTGCCAGCAATGCCGGGACAGGGGAAGGCTACACCTTC.

V gene TRBV5-4 combines with J gene TRBJ2-2; weak D call: TRBD2 (6 bases). CDR1 is SGHNT and CDR2 is YYREEE in the germline V gene (reference sequence). The CDR3 covers 15 residues. V was clipped by 1 base and J by 4 bases, with 11 bases between them. This chain's CDR3 is CASSLQVGSTGELFF. DNA for the CDR3: TGTGCCAGCAGCTTGCAAGTCGGGAGCACCGGGGAGCTGTTTTTT.

For this clone: Relative to the germline gene, one junction end is altered; a read error may explain this. The chain links TRBV6-1 to TRBJ2-7, with TRBD1 identical over 11 bases. Germline CDR1 is MNHNS and CDR2 is SASEGT. The length of the CDR3 is 15 residues. CDR3 nucleotide sequence: TGTGCCAGCAGTGAACTATTCAAGCCCCGGGACAGGGGGAACTTC. This codes for CASSELFKPRDRGNF.

The chain joins TRBV6-6 to TRBJ2-1, with 9 bases aligning to TRBD2. The junction had 12 bases not matched to a gene; V was cut back by 5 bases and J by 10 bases. This CDR3 contains 15 residues. Germline-derived CDR1 and CDR2 are MNHNY and SVGAGI (reference sequence). Here the CDR3 reads CASSGTAGGPVEQFF. CDR3 coding DNA: TGTGCCAGCAGTGGCACAGCGGGGGGCCCGGTAGAGCAGTTCTTC.

The gene calls are TRBV2 and TRBJ2-7; no reliable D call. In germline, CDR1 is SNHLY, CDR2 FYNNEI. The CDR3 runs to 15 residues. Trimming took 7 bases from V and 5 from J, leaving 21 bases between them. CDR3 nucleotides: TGTGCCAGCAACAACGTTCCCGGGTTCCTCGACGAGCAGTACTTC. Residues: CASNNVPGFLDEQYF.

The rearrangement joins TRBV3-1 (or the pseudogene TRBV3-2) to TRBJ1-6; unclear D gene. The length of the CDR3 is 14 residues. Deletions cut 1 base from V and 6 bases from J, with 7 bases between. Per the germline V gene, CDR1 is LGHDT and CDR2 is YNNKEL (reference sequence). Here the CDR3 DNA reads TGTGCCAGCAGCCAAGGGCGGGGTAATTCACCCCTCCACTTT. It encodes CASSQGRGNSPLHF.

The V and J genes are TRBV14 and TRBJ2-1; 8 nucleotides match TRBD2. Germline-derived CDR1 and CDR2 are SGHDN and FVKESK. With 1 base clipped from V and 0 bases from J, the junction kept 14 bases outside the gene matches. The CDR3 runs to 20 residues. This chain's CDR3 is CASSQVFSGVLTSSYNEQFF. In DNA, the CDR3 is TGTGCCAGCAGCCAAGTCTTTAGCGGGGTGCTAACGAGCTCCTACAATGAGCAGTTCTTC.

This chain uses TRBV2 with TRBJ1-4, with D possibly matching TRBD1 (5 bases). This CDR3 is 15 amino acids long. V lost 6 bases, J lost 3 bases, and 14 bases lay in between. CDR1 is SNHLY and CDR2 is FYNNEI in the germline V gene. CDR3 DNA sequence: TGTGCCAGCAGGAACGCTCGAGGGGCTAATGAAAAACTGTTTTTT. Translated, it gives CASRNARGANEKLFF.

The chain joins TRBV5-1 to TRBJ1-3; D is unclear. Trimming stripped 4 bases from V and 1 base from J, with 15 bases between. CDR3 size: 16 residues. CDR1 and CDR2 from the germline V gene are SGHRS and YFSETQ. CDR3 in DNA: TGCGCCAGCAGCCCTCAGGTACAGAGTTCTGGAAACACCATATATTTT. Its protein is CASSPQVQSSGNTIYF.

This clone was seen only once. This CDR3 is CASSPRLGVRGGYNEQFF. CDR3 coding DNA: TGTGCCAGCAGCCCGCGTCTTGGGGTTCGGGGGGGATACAATGAGCAGTTCTTC. This sequence joins TRBV7-9 and TRBJ2-1; 8 bases align to TRBD2. The germline gives CDR1 SEHNR, CDR2 FQNEAQ (reference sequence). The trim removed 5 bases at V and 4 bases at J, leaving 16 bases unmatched. This CDR3 has 18 residues.

This clone was found a few times. The genes are TRBV6-5 and TRBJ1-1; D is ambiguous. Germline-derived CDR1 and CDR2 are MNHEY and SVGAGI. The CDR3 is 12 amino acids. V shed 3 bases and J shed 5 bases, with 7 bases lying between them. This CDR3 is CASSYGRTEAFF. CDR3 DNA: TGTGCCAGCAGTTATGGACGGACTGAAGCTTTCTTT.

This clone was picked up a small number of times. J is TRBJ1-5 and V is TRBV12-3 or TRBV12-4; D gene unclear. This CDR3 contains 13 residues. Deletions cut 6 bases from V and 4 bases from J, with 10 bases between. The CDR3 spells CASSLLRNQPQHF. DNA for the CDR3: TGTGCCAGCAGCCTCCTCCGGAATCAGCCCCAGCATTTT.

This chain uses TRBV9 with TRBJ2-3; TRBD1 is a possible D gene (7 bases). The germline CDR1 and CDR2 sequences are SGDLS and YYNGEE. Trimming cost V 1 base and J 2 bases, with 14 bases left between them. The CDR3 totals 16 residues. CDR3 sequence: CASSVSAGQNTDTQYF. The CDR3 region has the DNA TGTGCCAGCAGCGTATCGGCGGGACAGAACACAGATACGCAGTATTTT.

As to this clone: This may arise from a read error, as a much more abundant clone is one base away. This CDR3 is also generated by other DNA sequences in the sample. The chain recombines TRBV5-1 with TRBJ1-3, with D uncertain. The CDR3 length is 14 residues. The V gene's germline CDR1 is SGHRS and CDR2 YFSETQ. V lost 1 base to trimming and J lost 11 bases, with 16 bases between them. The CDR3 reads CASSLNTDTPAIYF. In DNA, the CDR3 is TGCGCCAGCAGCTTGAATACAGATACCCCGGCCATATATTTT. Full variable domain (missing parts from reference TRBV5-1 and TRBJ1-3): KAGVTQTPRYLIKTRGQQVTLSCSPISGHRSVSWYQQTPGQGLQFLFEYFSETQRNKGNFPGRFSGRQFSNSRSEMNVSTLELGDSALYLCASSLNTDTPAIYFGEGSWLTVV.

The genes are TRBV5-5 and TRBJ1-2; tentatively, D is TRBD1 (6 bases). Trimming removed 4 bases at V and 4 bases at J, with 14 bases between. The germline V gene has CDR1 SGHKS and CDR2 YYEKEE (reference sequence). The CDR3 loop spans 14 amino acids. CDR3 loop: CASSPQGGAYGYTF. The CDR3 DNA is TGTGCCAGCAGCCCCCAAGGGGGAGCCTATGGCTACACCTTC.

The chain combines TRBV5-6 with TRBJ2-1; a weak D match, TRBD1 (5 bases). CDR3 length equals 15 residues. The V gene's germline CDR1 is SGHDT and CDR2 YYEEEE. The V end lost 3 bases, the J end lost 6 bases, and 16 bases lay between the germline ends. The CDR3 loop is CASSSAGLSSNEQFF. Written as DNA, the CDR3 is TGTGCCAGCAGCTCGGCAGGGCTTTCGTCCAATGAGCAGTTCTTC.

The gene calls are TRBV19 and TRBJ1-5; TRBD1 is a possible D gene (5 bases). Germline loops: CDR1 LNHDA, CDR2 SQIVND (reference sequence). V lost 6 bases, J lost 3 bases, and 12 bases lay in between. This CDR3 has 14 residues. In DNA form, the CDR3 reads TGTGCCAGTAGGGGGGACGCATTCAATCAGCCCCAGCATTTT. Translating gives CASRGDAFNQPQHF.

This chain joins TRBV18 and TRBJ1-1; 7 bases line up with TRBD1. This CDR3 region has 16 residues. CDR1 KGHSH and CDR2 LQKENI come from the germline V gene. The V segment lost 5 bases and the J segment 8 bases; nucleotides outside the gene matches: 17. The CDR3 is CASSSYLSGTEKEAFF. As DNA, the CDR3 is TGTGCCAGCTCATCCTACCTATCCGGGACAGAGAAGGAAGCTTTCTTT.